The source of this T cell receptor (beta chain) is a study of T-cell reconstitution after alpha-beta-depleted transplantation in children (dated by TCRdb to the mid-2010s). Background on the whole study: Using TCR repertoire profiling, the study followed T-cell immune reconstitution in a quantitative way in children after TCRalphabeta/CD19-depleted allogeneic hematopoietic cell transplantation.

V lost 2 bases and J lost 5 bases, and the count of bases not matched to a germline gene is 5. CDR1 SEHNR and CDR2 FQNEAQ are derived from the germline V gene (reference sequence). The CDR3 measures 15 amino acids from cysteine to phenylalanine. Only the CDR3 portion is preserved as DNA: 45 bases, with reading frame beginning at the first base. Libraries came from PCR. Sequencing was performed on an Illumina HiSeq 2500. To normalize quantification of the TCRbeta repertoire, the TCR libraries were built with molecular barcoding that relied on unique molecular identifiers. TCRdb redid the processing of the public reads, applying fastp at Q25 and MiXCR, and retained in-frame beta chains. Entries are consolidated by CDR3 protein sequence, retaining the most common genes and DNA. The sample table contains a few hundred thousand distinct CDR3 sequences; only one count was recorded for under 13% of them. Of the sample, more than 2% is held by the ten largest clones.

This clonotype was counted only a few times. What antigen it recognizes has not been identified. One base away there is no much larger clone; base qualities are not given. This TCR was sampled from a human donor who donated a stem cell graft to a child with acute lymphoblastic leukemia. Material: PBMCs from the stem cell graft donor, obtained from the stem cell graft. The chain is made from TRBV7-9 and TRBJ2-7; 11 of the junction bases match TRBD1. The DNA reads as follows: TGTGCCAGCAGCTTATTGCGGGACAGGGGGAACGAGCAGTACTTC. The resulting protein is CASSLLRDRGNEQYF.